The 13 T cell receptor beta chains below come from one sample, sequenced in a study of post-analysis software for immune sequencing data. Study-wide results and caveats: Controls had lower frequencies than patients of a handful of TRBV segments, which included TRBV5-6, TRBV5-1 and TRBV20-1.

The TCR beta cDNA libraries contained unique molecular identifiers. MiXCR, run by TCRdb on the PCR reads, gives a single entry per CDR3 protein. The sample carries some 690,000 distinct CDR3 sequences, 25% to 30% recorded once. Their recognized antigens are unknown. The sample comprised blood. These receptors all come from a girl aged 5 to 17 with multiple sclerosis.

The table lists this clonotype with many counts. The CDR3 DNA follows: TGCGCCAGCAGCGTGGACAGGGGAGAGGACATTCAGTACTTC. Its protein product is CASSVDRGEDIQYF. This chain connects TRBV5-1 to TRBJ2-4; 9 nucleotides match TRBD1. The J segment lost 8 bases and the V segment lost 4 bases, leaving 7 bases of the junction unmatched. Germline CDR1 is SGHRS and CDR2 is YFSETQ. The CDR3 runs to 14 residues.

This rearrangement joins TRBV5-5 to TRBJ1-2, with 7 positions matching TRBD1. The V segment lost 6 bases and the J segment 1 base; nucleotides outside the gene matches: 12. CDR3 length: 16 amino acids. From germline, CDR1 is SGHKS and CDR2 YYEKEE (reference sequence). The CDR3 nucleotides read TGTGCCAGCAACCCCGGTGGGGGACAGCTTAACTATGGCTACACCTTC. Translated, it gives CASNPGGGQLNYGYTF.

The genes are TRBV19 and TRBJ2-1; TRBD1 might be the D (6 bases). The CDR3 contains 12 residues. CDR1 LNHDA and CDR2 SQIVND come from the germline V gene (reference sequence). V was cut by 7 bases and J by 9 bases, with 13 bases left in between. This CDR3 is CASTGDGFEQFF. The CDR3 region has the DNA TGTGCCAGTACAGGGGACGGATTTGAGCAGTTCTTC.

This clonotype was detected many times. J is TRBJ2-4 and V is TRBV7-9; no clear D gene. The DNA matches TRBJ2-7 better at its end, which makes the J call doubtful. CDR1 is SEHNR and CDR2 is FQNEAQ in the germline V gene (reference sequence). This CDR3 has 13 amino acids. In DNA, the CDR3 is TGTGCCAGCAGCTTAGGATGGATGGGCGAGCAGTACTTC. Its protein product is CASSLGWMGEQYF.

J is TRBJ2-1 and V is TRBV6-2 or TRBV6-3; D is perhaps TRBD2 (6 bases). V lost 5 bases, J lost 1 base, and 15 bases lay in between. The length of the CDR3 is 16 residues. Per the germline V gene, CDR1 is MNHEY and CDR2 is SVGEGT. The CDR3 sequence is CASSRPWRASYNEQFF. CDR3 DNA sequence: TGTGCCAGCAGTCGCCCCTGGAGGGCTTCCTACAATGAGCAGTTCTTC.

V usage is TRBV7-2 and J usage is TRBJ2-1, with 7 bases that match TRBD2. CDR1 and CDR2 from the germline V gene are SGHTA and FQGNSA. CDR3 length: 13 residues. V gave up 6 bases and J gave up 5 bases; unmatched junction bases: 4. The CDR3 reads CASRRTSDNEQFF. The CDR3 DNA sequence: TGTGCCAGCAGACGAACTAGCGACAATGAGCAGTTCTTC.

The sample holds a few counts of this clonotype. The chain has TRBV6-2 or TRBV6-3 and TRBJ1-2; a weak D match, TRBD1 (6 bases). CDR3 length: 15 amino acids. Deletions cut 8 bases from V and 5 bases from J, with 21 bases between. The germline gives CDR1 MNHEY, CDR2 SVGEGT. In nucleotides, the CDR3 is TGTGCCAGCTCCAACCCGCCCGGACAGCCGTATGGCTACACCTTC. This encodes CASSNPPGQPYGYTF.

The chain carries TRBV9 and TRBJ2-3; D is uncertain. CDR1 is SGDLS, CDR2 YYNGEE, per germline. V was shortened by 4 bases and J by 0 bases, with 12 bases between the two germline ends. This CDR3 has 15 residues. The CDR3, as DNA: TGTGCCAGCAGCACCCTATACCGGAGCACAGATACGCAGTATTTT. This encodes CASSTLYRSTDTQYF.

This clonotype appeared many times. The chain carries TRBV29-1 and TRBJ2-1, with 12 nucleotides matching TRBD2. V was clipped by 7 bases and J by 12 bases; unmatched bases: 10. Per germline, CDR1 SQVTM and CDR2 ANQGSEA. The CDR3 length is 13 residues. This CDR3 is CSGGRLAGEGQFF. CDR3 DNA sequence: TGCAGCGGGGGGAGACTAGCGGGAGAGGGGCAGTTCTTC.

This clonotype appeared a few times. The rearrangement links TRBV20-1 to TRBJ2-7; 12 bases agree with TRBD2. Unmatched junction bases numbered 8, after V lost 1 base and J lost 4 bases. Germline CDR1 is DFQATT and CDR2 is SNEGSKA (reference sequence). The CDR3 totals 16 residues. CDR3 in amino acids: CSARAPLAGGGYEQYF. The DNA of the CDR3 is TGCAGTGCTAGAGCGCCACTAGCGGGAGGAGGGTACGAGCAGTACTTC.

This clonotype has a handful of counts. The V and J genes are TRBV24-1 and TRBJ2-2, with 8 bases matching TRBD1. V lost 7 bases to trimming and J lost 0 bases; unmatched junction nucleotides: 3. The CDR3 is made up of 15 amino acids. Germline V gives CDR1 KGHDR, CDR2 SFDVKD. The CDR3: CATSRQGTNTGELFF. For the CDR3, the DNA is TGTGCCACCAGCAGACAGGGGACGAACACCGGGGAGCTGTTTTTT.

The rearrangement uses TRBV12-3 or TRBV12-4 and TRBJ2-3; D possibly corresponds to TRBD2 (5 bases). Trimming took 6 bases from V and 4 from J, leaving 17 bases between them. The CDR3 covers 15 residues. The CDR3 nucleotides read TGTGCCAGCAGCTCGGGAATAGTTTCCCCAGATACGCAGTATTTT. Protein sequence: CASSSGIVSPDTQYF.

The rearrangement joins TRBV19 to TRBJ2-5; no definite D call. Germline V CDR1 and CDR2: LNHDA, SQIVND (reference sequence). V was cut by 8 bases and J by 5 bases, with 12 bases left in between. This CDR3 has 12 residues. The chain's CDR3 is CASANLWETQYF. CDR3 DNA sequence: TGTGCCAGTGCAAACCTCTGGGAGACCCAGTACTTC.